A selection of T cell receptor beta chains follows, all from one sample in a study of T-cell memory formation after mild COVID-19. TCRdb fed the 5' RACE reads into MiXCR, producing one record per CDR3 protein. This sample has 550,000 to 600,000 distinct CDR3 sequences; 15% to 20% occur once, and the top ten carry about 8.1%. Source material: PBMCs or a T cell subset sorted from them (not recorded which). The receptor set was obtained from an adult woman who had mild COVID-19 (a few samples of this study predate the infection). Cell type and time point are not known. Each CDR3 is given with its conserved first and last residue. D genes are given only for firm matches. The size entry is marked missing in some rows and otherwise reads once, few, many or a size class.

TGTGCCAGCAGCGTAGGCCAGGGTTCGAATCAGCCCCAGCATTTT,CASSVGQGSNQPQHF,TRBV9,TRBJ1-5,.,.
TGTGCCAGCAGTTCTCCATCGGGACCCATGCTGGCAGATACGCAGTATTTT,CASSSPSGPMLADTQYF,TRBV6-5,TRBJ2-3,.,.
TGTGCCAGCAGTTTGGGTCCGAAGGGGACCCAGTACTTC,CASSLGPKGTQYF,TRBV27,TRBJ2-5,.,.
TGTGCCATCAGTGAGGGCGGCTACGAGCAGTACTTC,CAISEGGYEQYF,TRBV10-3,TRBJ2-7,.,.
TGTGCTAGCAGCTCGGGACCCGAGAATACGCAGTATTTT,CASSSGPENTQYF,TRBV7-7,TRBJ2-3,.,few
TGTGCCAGCAGTCCTGCGGGGGGACGAACTGAAGCTTTCTTT,CASSPAGGRTEAFF,TRBV2,TRBJ1-1,.,few
TGTGCCAGCTCACCCCTCGGACAGGGGGCGCCTGGCTACACCTTC,CASSPLGQGAPGYTF,TRBV18,TRBJ1-2,TRBD1,few
TGTGCCAGCAGTGACTATGAGGGGGGACCCCTCCACTTT,CASSDYEGGPLHF,TRBV6-4,TRBJ1-6,.,.
TGTGCCATCAGTGGTAGCGGGAGCATCAGCGAGCAGTACTTC,CAISGSGSISEQYF,TRBV10-3,TRBJ2-7,TRBD2,few
TGCGCCAGCAGACCCCCGATGAAGGGGAACACTGAAGCTTTCTTT,CASRPPMKGNTEAFF,TRBV4-1,TRBJ1-1,.,.
TGTGCCAGCAGTACTCTCCTGGACACTGAAGCTTTCTTT,CASSTLLDTEAFF,TRBV12-3/TRBV12-4,TRBJ1-1,.,.
TGTGCCAGCAGCTCGGTGGGGTGGCAACAAGAGACCCAGTACTTC,CASSSVGWQQETQYF,TRBV7-2,TRBJ2-5,.,few
TGTGCCTGGGGGGCGGCAGCCAATCAGCCCCAGCATTTT,CAWGAAANQPQHF,TRBV30,TRBJ1-5,.,.
TGTGCCAGCAGTTCCACAGGGAACTCTGGAAACACCATATATTTT,CASSSTGNSGNTIYF,TRBV6-5,TRBJ1-3,.,few
TGTGCCAGCAGCAAGACAGGTCCGCTGGGTCGATGGTCCTCTGGAAACACCATATATTTT,CASSKTGPLGRWSSGNTIYF,TRBV7-6,TRBJ1-3,.,.
TGCAGCGTTGCCCGGTCGACATCGAACACCGGGGAGCTGTTTTTT,CSVARSTSNTGELFF,TRBV29-1,TRBJ2-2,.,.
TGTGCCAGCAGTTACAGAACAGGGGAAGCTTTCTTT,CASSYRTGEAFF,TRBV6-5,TRBJ1-1,.,.
TGTGCCAGTAGTCTGATGTCCGGGGCTGAAGCTTTCTTT,CASSLMSGAEAFF,TRBV19,TRBJ1-1,.,few
TGTGCCAGCTTTAGACAGGGGACTTCCTACGAGCAGTACTTC,CASFRQGTSYEQYF,TRBV13,TRBJ2-7,TRBD1,few
TGTGCCAGCAGTTACGACAGGACCTCCTACGAGCAGTACTTC,CASSYDRTSYEQYF,TRBV6-2/TRBV6-3,TRBJ2-7,.,.
TGCGCCAGCAGCCCCGGGACTAGCGGATTTGAGCAGTTCTTC,CASSPGTSGFEQFF,TRBV4-3,TRBJ2-1,TRBD2,few
TGTGCCAGCAGCCCTACGACTAGCGGGAGGGCCCCCTACAATGAGCAGTTCTTC,CASSPTTSGRAPYNEQFF,TRBV7-9,TRBJ2-1,TRBD2,few
TGTGCCAGCAGCCAAGGAGGGCTAGACACAGATACGCAGTATTTT,CASSQGGLDTDTQYF,TRBV4-2,TRBJ2-3,.,many
TGTGCCACCAGTGATACACTAGCGCCTTTCACAGATACGCAGTATTTT,CATSDTLAPFTDTQYF,TRBV24-1,TRBJ2-3,TRBD2,few
TGTGCCTGGCCCTGGACAGGCCTCGACGCTACGCAGTATTTT,CAWPWTGLDATQYF,TRBV25-1,TRBJ2-3,TRBD1,few
TGTGCCAGCAGCTTCCACCCCGGACTAGCGGTTCTCACAGATACGCAGTATTTT,CASSFHPGLAVLTDTQYF,TRBV7-8,TRBJ2-3,TRBD2,few
TGTGCCATCAGTGAGTCTGGGACAGGGATACGCACAGATACGCAGTATTTT,CAISESGTGIRTDTQYF,TRBV10-3,TRBJ2-3,TRBD1,.
TGCGCCAGCAGCTTAGTTTCGGGGGCCCTTACCAATGAGCAGTTCTTC,CASSLVSGALTNEQFF,TRBV5-1,TRBJ2-1,.,many
TGTGCCAGCAGTTTAGTGGGGAGTGAAGCTTTCTTT,CASSLVGSEAFF,TRBV12-3/TRBV12-4,TRBJ1-1,.,many